The 21 T cell receptor beta chains given below trace back to one sample, sequenced in a study of blood T cell repertoires in COVID-19. Clones were read by immunoSEQ multiplex PCR, and TCRdb kept only the in-frame ones, dropping some. Among roughly 330,000 clones, around 90% were seen once, and the ten largest hold less than 6%. The sequenced sample was PBMCs or T cells enriched from blood (not recorded which). The source is a woman aged 25 to 39 who had recovered from COVID-19.

The chain recombines TRBV6-6 with TRBJ1-2; 8 bases match TRBD1. The V segment lost 7 bases and the J segment 8 bases; nucleotides outside the gene matches: 6. Germline CDR1 reads MNHNY; CDR2 reads SVGAGI (reference sequence). This CDR3 has 12 residues. CDR3 amino acids: CASTRQGPGYTF. CDR3 DNA: TGTGCCAGCACCAGACAGGGGCCGGGCTACACCTTC.

A single count supports this clone. The genes are TRBV14 and TRBJ1-1, with 8 bases aligning to TRBD1. Germline V gene sequence: CDR1 SGHDN, CDR2 FVKESK. The CDR3 runs 13 residues. Trimming took 6 bases from V and 3 from J; bases not matched to a gene: 3. The CDR3 loop reads CASSLDRDTEAFF. The CDR3 DNA sequence: TGTGCCAGCAGTCTGGACAGGGACACTGAAGCTTTCTTT.

The chain links TRBV2 to TRBJ1-2, with TRBD1 matching 8 bases. CDR1 is SNHLY, CDR2 FYNNEI, per germline. The CDR3 is 16 residues long. Unmatched junction bases numbered 9, after V lost 3 bases and J lost 3 bases. CDR3 region: CASSDSRTGTHYGYTF. The CDR3 DNA follows: TGTGCCAGCAGTGATTCCCGGACAGGGACCCACTATGGCTACACCTTC.

This clone has only one observation. This sequence joins TRBV19 and TRBJ1-1; D unclear. The CDR3 is 13 residues long. Deletions cut 5 bases from V and 3 bases from J, with 10 bases between. CDR1 and CDR2 (germline): LNHDA, SQIVND (reference sequence). The CDR3 sequence: CASSPPRDTEAFF. In nucleotides, the CDR3 is TGTGCCAGTAGTCCCCCCCGGGACACTGAAGCTTTCTTT.

The CDR3 sequence is CASSLRQRSSGNTIYF. The CDR3 DNA is TGTGCCAGTAGTCTCCGACAGAGGAGCTCTGGAAACACCATATATTTT. J is TRBJ1-3 and V is TRBV19; the D gene is possibly TRBD1 (5 bases). The CDR3 loop spans 16 amino acids. Germline values: CDR1 LNHDA, CDR2 SQIVND (reference sequence). V dropped 5 bases and J dropped 0 bases, with 14 bases sitting between them.

The J gene is TRBJ1-2, the V gene TRBV30; no clear D. This CDR3 has 12 residues. V lost 3 bases to trimming and J lost 8 bases, with 13 bases between them. In germline, CDR1 is GTSNPN, CDR2 SVGIG (reference sequence). CDR3 sequence (DNA): TGTGCCTGGAGGACTGAGAAGAGCGGCTACACCTTC. As protein: CAWRTEKSGYTF. Full variable domain (outside the CDR3, taken from reference TRBV30 and TRBJ1-2): SQTIHQWPATLVQPVGSPLSLECTVEGTSNPNLYWYRQAAGRGLQLLFYSVGIGQISSEVPQNLSASRPQDRQFILSSKKLLLSDSGFYLCAWRTEKSGYTFGSGTRLTVV.

CDR3 protein: CASRDSGANVLTF. In DNA form, the CDR3 reads TGTGCCTCCCGGGACTCTGGGGCCAACGTCCTGACTTTC. The chain has TRBV30 and TRBJ2-6; perhaps TRBD2 as D (5 bases). Trimming took off 7 bases at V and 0 bases at J, with 7 bases between the two ends. CDR3 length: 13 residues. The V gene's germline CDR1 is GTSNPN and CDR2 SVGIG (reference sequence).

V usage is TRBV15 and J usage is TRBJ1-2; 8 bases line up with TRBD1. The CDR3 length is 14 residues. J gave up 8 bases and V 1 base, and 6 bases lay outside the gene matches. Germline loops: CDR1 LNHNV, CDR2 YYDKDF (reference sequence). Written as DNA, the CDR3 is TGTGCCACCAGCAGAGGAGGACAGGGCACGGGCTACACCTTC. Translating it yields CATSRGGQGTGYTF.

The chain links TRBV6-5 to TRBJ2-2, with D maybe TRBD2 (5 bases). Trimming pared 6 bases from V and 1 base from J, leaving 12 bases between. The CDR3 extends over 15 amino acids. The germline V gene encodes CDR1 MNHEY and CDR2 SVGAGI. The CDR3 DNA is TGTGCCAGCAGGGCAAGAGGAGGGAACACCGGGGAGCTGTTTTTT. This codes for CASRARGGNTGELFF.

This sequence joins TRBV19 and TRBJ1-5; 8 nucleotides match TRBD1. CDR1 LNHDA and CDR2 SQIVND come from the germline V gene (reference sequence). This CDR3 is built from 17 residues. V gave up 0 bases and J gave up 2 bases; unmatched junction bases: 6. CDR3 sequence (DNA): TGTGCCAGTAGTATAGACTTGGCACAGGGGGGCAATCAGCCCCAGCATTTT. This encodes CASSIDLAQGGNQPQHF.

The rearrangement uses TRBV10-3 and TRBJ2-5; tentative D call: TRBD2 (6 bases). This CDR3 comprises 14 residues. Germline V gives CDR1 ENHRY, CDR2 SYGVKD. V was trimmed by 10 bases and J by 5 bases, leaving 20 bases between them. The CDR3 protein is CATAPRVEGETQYF. CDR3 sequence (DNA): TGTGCCACCGCCCCCAGGGTGGAGGGGGAGACCCAGTACTTC.

This clone has only a few counts. This sequence joins TRBV7-8 and TRBJ1-3; possible D gene TRBD1, 5 bases. The V gene's germline CDR1 is SGHVS and CDR2 FQNEAQ. V shed 0 bases and J shed 1 base, with 22 bases lying between them. The CDR3 length is 20 residues. Here the CDR3 reads CASSLAHGKGGKGSGNTIYF. The CDR3 region has the DNA TGTGCCAGCAGCTTAGCGCACGGCAAGGGAGGGAAGGGGTCTGGAAACACCATATATTTT.

V gene TRBV6-1 combines with J gene TRBJ1-2; D is undetermined. This CDR3 contains 12 residues. Germline V gives CDR1 MNHNS, CDR2 SASEGT. With 1 base removed from V and 4 bases from J, the gap between germline ends came to 4 bases. The CDR3 nucleotides are TGTGCCAGCAGTGAAGACAGCTATGGCTACACCTTC. It encodes CASSEDSYGYTF.

The chain employs TRBV6-5 and TRBJ2-2, with D perhaps TRBD1 (6 bases). There are 15 residues in the CDR3. The germline V gene encodes CDR1 MNHEY and CDR2 SVGAGI. Trimming took 6 bases from V and 3 from J, leaving 14 bases between them. CDR3 DNA sequence: TGTGCCAGCAGAAAGGGGACAATGCACACCGGGGAGCTGTTTTTT. Its protein is CASRKGTMHTGELFF.

The rearrangement joins TRBV25-1 to TRBJ1-1; 7 nucleotides match TRBD1. V lost 7 bases, J lost 4 bases, and 6 bases stayed unmatched. CDR3 length: 13 amino acids. CDR1 is MGHDK and CDR2 is SYGVNS in the germline V gene. Here the CDR3 DNA reads TGTGCCAGCATCCCGACAGGGCGCACTGAAGCTTTCTTT. Translating gives CASIPTGRTEAFF.

The CDR3 coding sequence is TGTGCCAGCAGCCCCCGTCAGACAGGTGTAAACCCTAACTATGGCTACACCTTC. Its translation is CASSPRQTGVNPNYGYTF. V is TRBV7-2 and J is TRBJ1-2, with a tentative D call TRBD1 (6 bases). The V gene's germline CDR1 is SGHTA and CDR2 FQGNSA. The CDR3 contains 18 residues. Trimming shortened V by 5 bases and J by 0 bases, and 22 bases separated the two germline ends.

The V and J genes are TRBV3-1 (or the pseudogene TRBV3-2) and TRBJ1-3; 9 bases match TRBD1. The germline CDR1 and CDR2 sequences are LGHDT and YNNKEL (reference sequence). After removal of 8 bases from V and 4 bases from J, the junction contained 6 bases not matched to a gene. CDR3 length: 14 residues. The CDR3 DNA sequence: TGTGCCAGCTGGGACAGGGTGGGAGGAAACACCATATATTTT. This sequence encodes CASWDRVGGNTIYF.

The rearrangement joins TRBV10-3 to TRBJ2-7; 10 bases align to TRBD1. The CDR3 runs 15 residues. CDR1 is ENHRY, CDR2 SYGVKD, per germline. V was clipped by 6 bases and J by 9 bases; unmatched bases: 14. The CDR3 spells CAIRGSGTGVGGQYF. Here the CDR3 DNA reads TGTGCCATCAGGGGCAGCGGGACAGGGGTTGGAGGGCAGTACTTC.

This clone was recorded once. The V gene is TRBV25-1, the J gene TRBJ1-5, with D hard to call. V lost 4 bases and J 0 bases, leaving 4 bases between the germline ends. Germline V gene lookup returns CDR1 MGHDK and CDR2 SYGVNS. This CDR3 spans 13 amino acids. CDR3 residues: CASSVNSNQPQHF. CDR3 bases: TGTGCCAGCAGTGTTAATAGCAATCAGCCCCAGCATTTT.

This clone was seen a handful of times. The gene calls are TRBV10-3 and TRBJ1-3; 7 bases are shared with TRBD1. Germline-derived CDR1 and CDR2 are ENHRY and SYGVKD. This CDR3 is 16 amino acids long. With V trimmed by 4 bases and J by 0 bases, 6 bases remained unmatched. DNA of the CDR3: TGTGCCATCAGTGGAAGAGACAGGGTCTCTGGAAACACCATATATTTT. Amino acid sequence: CAISGRDRVSGNTIYF.

The chain links TRBV6-5 to TRBJ1-5; 7 bases agree with TRBD1. The length of the CDR3 is 15 residues. J was trimmed by 0 bases and V by 4 bases; bases with no gene match: 3. Germline CDR1 MNHEY, CDR2 SVGAGI. The CDR3 spells CASSSDRSSNQPQHF. The CDR3 region has the DNA TGTGCCAGCAGTTCGGACAGGAGTAGCAATCAGCCCCAGCATTTT.